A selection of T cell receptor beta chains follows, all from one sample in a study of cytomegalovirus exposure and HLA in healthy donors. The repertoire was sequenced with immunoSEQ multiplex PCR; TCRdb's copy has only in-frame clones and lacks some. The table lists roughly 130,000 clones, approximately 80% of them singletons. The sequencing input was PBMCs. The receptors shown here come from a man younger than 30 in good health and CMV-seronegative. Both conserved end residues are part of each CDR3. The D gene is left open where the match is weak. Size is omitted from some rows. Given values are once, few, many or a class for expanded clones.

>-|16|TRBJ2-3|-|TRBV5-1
TGCGCCAGCAGCGGGGTGGCTAGCTCTAGCACAGATACGCAGTATTTT
CASSGVASSSTDTQYF
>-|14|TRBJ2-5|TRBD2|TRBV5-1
TGCGCCAGCAGTCCCCTAGCGGACCAAGAGACCCAGTACTTC
CASSPLADQETQYF
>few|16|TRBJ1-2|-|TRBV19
TGTGCCAGTAGTATAGGGGCAGTGGCTAAGGACTATGGCTACACCTTC
CASSIGAVAKDYGYTF
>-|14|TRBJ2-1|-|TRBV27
TGTGCCAGCAGTTTAGAGGGGGGGAGGGGCGAGCAGTTCTTC
CASSLEGGRGEQFF
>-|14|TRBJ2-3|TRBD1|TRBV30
TGTGCCTGGGGGGGCTGGGACAGGGGCAGTACGCAGTATTTT
CAWGGWDRGSTQYF
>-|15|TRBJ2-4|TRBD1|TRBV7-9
TGTGCCAGCAGCTCCGGGACAGGGGGCGGAAACATTCAGTACTTC
CASSSGTGGGNIQYF
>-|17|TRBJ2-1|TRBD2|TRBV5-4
TGTGCCAGCAGCTTGGCCACTAGCGGGACAAACTACAATGAGCAGTTCTTC
CASSLATSGTNYNEQFF
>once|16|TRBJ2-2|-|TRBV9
TGTGCCAGCAGCCTGGCCTCTCGCTCCGACACCGGGGAGCTGTTTTTT
CASSLASRSDTGELFF
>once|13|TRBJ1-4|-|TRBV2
TGTGCCAGCAGTAGGGGCCCTAGGGAAAAACTGTTTTTT
CASSRGPREKLFF
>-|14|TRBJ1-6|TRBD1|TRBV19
TGTGCCAGTAGTTTCGACAGGGGTAATTCACCCCTCCACTTT
CASSFDRGNSPLHF
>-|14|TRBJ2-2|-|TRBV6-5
TGTGCCAGCAGTGTGTCCCTGAACACCGGGGAGCTGTTTTTT
CASSVSLNTGELFF
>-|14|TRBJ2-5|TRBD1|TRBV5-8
TGTGCCAGCAGCCATGGACAGGGGTTTGAGACCCAGTACTTC
CASSHGQGFETQYF
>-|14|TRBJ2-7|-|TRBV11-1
TGTGCCAGCAGTTCAGGGTTCCAGACCCACGAGCAGTACTTC
CASSSGFQTHEQYF
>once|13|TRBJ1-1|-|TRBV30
TGTGCCTGGATTGGACAGATGAACACTGAAGCTTTCTTT
CAWIGQMNTEAFF
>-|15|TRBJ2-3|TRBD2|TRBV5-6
TGTGCCAGCAGCTTTGGGGGAGGGGCTGTGGGAACGCAGTATTTT
CASSFGGGAVGTQYF
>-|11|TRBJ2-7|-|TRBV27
TGTGCCAGCGCCGGGGGTCGCGAGCAGTACTTC
CASAGGREQYF
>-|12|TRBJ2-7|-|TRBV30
TGTGCCTGGAGTGGGGGGGGCTACGAGCAGTGCTTC
CAWSGGGYEQCF
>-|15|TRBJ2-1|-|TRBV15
TGTGCCACCAGCTTCCGACTCGAGAAGGGGAATGAGCAGTTCTTC
CATSFRLEKGNEQFF